Listed below are T cell receptor beta chains from one sample, sequenced in a study of shared clonotypes between healthy human individuals. Only in-frame clones appear in the TCRdb table, and some are missing; sequencing was by immunoSEQ multiplex PCR. The top ten hold 15% to 20% of the sample, which has over 300,000 clones, 87% seen once. The specimen was memory CD8+ T cells sorted from blood. Source of these receptors: a man between 18 and 35 years old in good health. CDR3s include the opening cysteine and the closing phenylalanine or tryptophan. D genes are given only for firm matches.

V gene: TRBV5-1; D gene: NA; CDR3 protein: CASSLQVGENTEAFF
V gene: TRBV11-2; D gene: NA; CDR3 protein: CASSLEGNEQFF
V gene: TRBV19; D gene: NA; CDR3 protein: CASSIPGARGEQFF
V gene: TRBV4-1; D gene: NA; CDR3 protein: CASSQVWQLLTYEQYF
V gene: TRBV28; D gene: TRBD2; CDR3 protein: CASRNDGGSHEQYF
V gene: TRBV29-1; D gene: NA; CDR3 protein: CSVGQVYNEQFF
V gene: TRBV4-1; D gene: TRBD1; CDR3 protein: CASSQGNRGPYEQYF
V gene: TRBV4-1; D gene: NA; CDR3 protein: CASSQVDIVAYQPQHF
V gene: TRBV9; D gene: NA; CDR3 protein: CASSGSYGAEAFF
V gene: TRBV6-1; D gene: TRBD1; CDR3 protein: CASSEEQGIGTEAFF
V gene: TRBV30; D gene: NA; CDR3 protein: CAWSVRQERDEQYF
V gene: TRBV7-9; D gene: NA; CDR3 protein: CASSRPPYQPQHF
V gene: TRBV27; D gene: TRBD2; CDR3 protein: CASSRLAGDGNEQFF
V gene: TRBV29-1; D gene: TRBD2; CDR3 protein: CSVDTVAGDGEQFF
V gene: TRBV27; D gene: NA; CDR3 protein: CASSPNPDYNEQFF
V gene: TRBV25-1; D gene: NA; CDR3 protein: CASSEYMGEQYF
V gene: TRBV19; D gene: NA; CDR3 protein: CASSGVPTGELFF
V gene: TRBV7-9; D gene: TRBD1; CDR3 protein: CASSAWTGGPEYSNQPQHF
V gene: TRBV6-1; D gene: TRBD1; CDR3 protein: CASSGRTGVNSPLHF
V gene: TRBV7-8; D gene: NA; CDR3 protein: CASSPTLGVRNIQYF
V gene: TRBV10-2; D gene: NA; CDR3 protein: CASSELRGADTQYF
V gene: TRBV10-3; D gene: NA; CDR3 protein: CAISERDSFYEQYF
V gene: TRBV4-3; D gene: NA; CDR3 protein: CASSQDGGRGPQHF
V gene: TRBV9; D gene: NA; CDR3 protein: CASSPSGGQNTEAFF